This is a list of T cell receptor beta chains from one sample in a study of T cells after yellow fever vaccination. One entry per CDR3 protein results from TCRdb running MiXCR on the 5' RACE reads. The sample has about 240,000 distinct CDR3 sequences, roughly 7.2% seen once. The specimen comprised CD4+ T cells sorted from PBMCs, sampled 15 days after the yellow fever booster vaccination. The receptors shown here come from a man in his thirties or forties who received the YFV17D yellow fever vaccine. Both conserved end residues are part of each CDR3. A D gene is named only where the DNA matches it firmly. Some rows mark clone size as missing; the rest say once, few, many or name a class of expanded clone.

j_gene | abundance | len | d_gene | v_gene | CDR3nt | CDR3aa
TRBJ2-2 | NA | 16 | TRBD2 | TRBV5-4 | TGTGCCAGCAGCTACGGACTAGCGGGAAACACCGGGGAGCTGTTTTTT | CASSYGLAGNTGELFF
TRBJ2-7 | NA | 14 | NA | TRBV20-1 | TGCAGTGCTAGAGACCCGGGAGCCTCCTACGAGCAGTACTTC | CSARDPGASYEQYF
TRBJ2-3 | NA | 15 | NA | TRBV6-1 | TGTGCCAGCAGCTTGGACTCTCTGGAGGGAGATACGCAGTATTTT | CASSLDSLEGDTQYF
TRBJ2-1 | many | 15 | NA | TRBV19 | TGTGCCAGTAGTAGTTTGGCCCTACAGGGCGGTGAGCAGTTCTTC | CASSSLALQGGEQFF
TRBJ1-1 | many | 12 | NA | TRBV29-1 | TGCAGCGGGGGGCTGCTGAACACTGAAGCTTTCTTT | CSGGLLNTEAFF
TRBJ2-2 | few | 15 | TRBD2 | TRBV7-2 | TGTGCCAGCTCCGCGGGAGCCTCGAACACCGGGGAGCTGTTTTTT | CASSAGASNTGELFF
TRBJ2-5 | NA | 13 | NA | TRBV6-5 | TGTGCCAGCAGTTACCAGGGTTGGGAGACCCAGTACTTC | CASSYQGWETQYF
TRBJ2-7 | few | 13 | TRBD2 | TRBV5-1 | TGCGCCAGCAGCTGGGGAGGGACCTACGAGCAGTACTTC | CASSWGGTYEQYF
TRBJ2-7 | few | 14 | NA | TRBV5-1 | TGCGCCAGCACCCCAGAGGGCCTGCCCTACGAGCAGTACTTC | CASTPEGLPYEQYF
TRBJ2-1 | many | 14 | NA | TRBV29-1 | TGCAGCGTTGTTGTGGCACCTTCCTACAATGAGCAGTTCTTC | CSVVVAPSYNEQFF
TRBJ2-7 | NA | 14 | NA | TRBV6-5 | TGTGCCAGCAGTTACTCGAGTGGGACCTACGAGCAGTACTTC | CASSYSSGTYEQYF
TRBJ1-5 | few | 15 | TRBD1 | TRBV10-3 | TGTGCCATCTCCGGGACAGATCATAGCAATCAGCCCCAGCATTTT | CAISGTDHSNQPQHF
TRBJ2-3 | NA | 14 | NA | TRBV30 | TGTGCCTGGAAACCTCTACAGAGCACAGATACGCAGTATTTT | CAWKPLQSTDTQYF
TRBJ2-1 | many | 15 | TRBD2 | TRBV5-1 | TGCGCCAGCAGCTCGGGGCTAGCGGACTACAATGAGCAGTTCTTC | CASSSGLADYNEQFF
TRBJ2-5 | few | 16 | TRBD1 | TRBV15 | TGTGCCACCAGCAGGTCGGGACAGGCCTTCCAAGAGACCCAGTACTTC | CATSRSGQAFQETQYF
TRBJ2-7 | few | 15 | TRBD2 | TRBV25-1 | TGTGCCAGCAGTGCCGCGGGAGGGCGGCCGTGGGAGCAGTACTTC | CASSAAGGRPWEQYF
TRBJ1-2 | many | 14 | TRBD1 | TRBV6-1 | TGTGCCAGCAGCGTACAGGGGATCAACTATGGCTACACCTTC | CASSVQGINYGYTF
TRBJ2-1 | many | 12 | NA | TRBV12-3/TRBV12-4 | TGTGCCAGCACCCCTAGCCCAAATGAGCAGTTCTTC | CASTPSPNEQFF
TRBJ2-1 | few | 15 | TRBD1 | TRBV20-1 | TGCAGTGCTACTCCGGACAGGAGCTCCTACAATGAGCAGTTCTTC | CSATPDRSSYNEQFF
TRBJ2-1 | many | 15 | NA | TRBV5-6 | TGTGCCAGCAGCTACAGCGGAAGAGGTTACAATGAGCAGTTCTTC | CASSYSGRGYNEQFF
TRBJ2-5 | many | 15 | NA | TRBV27 | TGTGCCAGCAGTCTCTACGGGCGCTCCAAAGAGACCCAGTACTTC | CASSLYGRSKETQYF
TRBJ2-5 | NA | 15 | TRBD2 | TRBV5-1 | TGCGCCAGCAGCTTGCTTGGCGGGAGGGAAGAGACCCAGTACTTC | CASSLLGGREETQYF
TRBJ2-1 | many | 15 | NA | TRBV24-1 | TGTGCCACCAGTGATTGGGGCCGTGCGCGAAATGAGCAGTTCTTC | CATSDWGRARNEQFF
TRBJ1-1 | NA | 15 | NA | TRBV7-9 | TGTGCCAGCAGCTTAGTCCCCAGGGGAACCACTGAAGCTTTCTTT | CASSLVPRGTTEAFF
TRBJ2-7 | NA | 14 | NA | TRBV7-2 | TGTGCCAGCAGCTTATCACCCCAGCAGTCCGAGCAGTACTTC | CASSLSPQQSEQYF
TRBJ2-1 | few | 16 | TRBD2 | TRBV5-1 | TGCGCCAGCAGCCCGGCAGGACTAGCGGGAGTTTATGAGCAGTTCTTC | CASSPAGLAGVYEQFF
TRBJ2-7 | NA | 16 | NA | TRBV20-1 | TGCAGTGCTAGAGATCCGGCGGTTGGGGGTTCCTACGAGCAGTACTTC | CSARDPAVGGSYEQYF
TRBJ2-2 | few | 17 | TRBD2 | TRBV7-9 | TGTGCCAGCAGCTCCGGGACTAGCGGGTCGAACACCGGGGAGCTGTTTTTT | CASSSGTSGSNTGELFF
TRBJ2-5 | many | 14 | NA | TRBV20-1 | TGCAGTGCCCACCACGAACCCGGCCTCGGGACCCAGTACTTC | CSAHHEPGLGTQYF
TRBJ2-7 | many | 15 | TRBD2 | TRBV7-2 | TGTGCCAGCAGCTTAGCGCAGAGCGGGAGCTACGAGCAGTACTTC | CASSLAQSGSYEQYF
TRBJ2-1 | NA | 14 | NA | TRBV3-1 | TGTGCCAGCAGCCAAGGGACCCTAGGCAATGAGCAGTTCTTC | CASSQGTLGNEQFF
TRBJ2-7 | NA | 15 | NA | TRBV12-3/TRBV12-4 | TGTGCCAGCAGTTTGTACAGGGACCAAACCTACGAGCAGTACTTC | CASSLYRDQTYEQYF
TRBJ2-1 | few | 15 | TRBD2 | TRBV7-8 | TGTGCCAGCAGCTTAGGGGCTAGCGGGAAGAATGAGCAGTTCTTC | CASSLGASGKNEQFF
TRBJ2-7 | few | 17 | TRBD1 | TRBV20-1 | TGCAGTGCTAGAGTGGGACAGGGGGGACGATTCTCCTACGAGCAGTACTTC | CSARVGQGGRFSYEQYF
TRBJ2-5 | many | 14 | NA | TRBV5-1 | TGCGCCAGCAGCTTGGGACGGCAGGGAGAGACCCAGTACTTC | CASSLGRQGETQYF
TRBJ1-6 | many | 14 | NA | TRBV12-3/TRBV12-4 | TGTGCCAGCAGTCTTGGGGGCTTGGATTCACCCCTCCACTTT | CASSLGGLDSPLHF
TRBJ1-2 | NA | 13 | NA | TRBV15 | TGTGCCACCAGCAGCCCGGACGGCTATGGCTACACCTTC | CATSSPDGYGYTF
TRBJ2-7 | many | 15 | NA | TRBV7-2 | TGTGCCAGCAGCCAGGAGCGACCAAGCTCCTACGAGCAGTACTTC | CASSQERPSSYEQYF
TRBJ2-1 | many | 15 | TRBD1 | TRBV10-3 | TGTGCCATCAGTGAGCCTCGGGACAGGGGAAATGAGCAGTTCTTC | CAISEPRDRGNEQFF
TRBJ1-5 | many | 15 | NA | TRBV18 | TGTGCCAGCTCGAGGGACAAAGAGGGGAATCAGCCCCAGCATTTT | CASSRDKEGNQPQHF
TRBJ1-2 | NA | 14 | TRBD1 | TRBV12-3/TRBV12-4 | TGTGCCAGCAGTGCAGGGGGAGCAGACTATGGCTACACCTTC | CASSAGGADYGYTF
TRBJ2-7 | many | 16 | TRBD2 | TRBV20-1 | TGCAGTGCTAGACGCGGGACTAGCGGGAACTCCTACGAGCAGTACTTC | CSARRGTSGNSYEQYF
TRBJ2-1 | few | 14 | TRBD1 | TRBV20-1 | TGCAGTGCTAGGTCGGGACAGGGTTTCAATGAGCAGTTCTTC | CSARSGQGFNEQFF
TRBJ2-7 | few | 14 | NA | TRBV7-2 | TGTGCCAGCAGCTCCCGACTAGTCGACTACGAGCAGTACTTC | CASSSRLVDYEQYF
TRBJ1-3 | NA | 12 | NA | TRBV12-3/TRBV12-4 | TGTGCCAGCACAAAGGGAGGAAACACCATATATTTT | CASTKGGNTIYF
TRBJ2-7 | NA | 11 | NA | TRBV20-1 | TGCAGTGCGGGTTCCCGGTACGAGCAGTACTTC | CSAGSRYEQYF
TRBJ2-7 | NA | 15 | NA | TRBV12-3/TRBV12-4 | TGTGCCAGCAGTTCCCCCAGAGGCGGGGCCTACGAGCAGTACTTC | CASSSPRGGAYEQYF
TRBJ2-3 | NA | 12 | TRBD2 | TRBV20-1 | TGCAGTGCTAGCGGGAGGTTTGATACGCAGTATTTT | CSASGRFDTQYF
TRBJ1-1 | many | 14 | NA | TRBV15 | TGTGCCACCGCCGCCGGCCTCATGAACACTGAAGCTTTCTTT | CATAAGLMNTEAFF
TRBJ1-6 | NA | 15 | NA | TRBV5-1 | TGCGCCAGCAGCTTGTATCGGTGGCCAAATTCACCCCTCCACTTT | CASSLYRWPNSPLHF
TRBJ2-5 | few | 15 | TRBD2 | TRBV7-2 | TGTGCCAGCAGCCCACGTGGGGGGGGTATGGAGACCCAGTACTTC | CASSPRGGGMETQYF
TRBJ2-7 | few | 19 | TRBD2 | TRBV28 | TGTGCCAGCAGTCAACAACCCCGGACTAGCGGGAGGCCCCCCTACGAGCAGTACTTC | CASSQQPRTSGRPPYEQYF
TRBJ1-5 | NA | 14 | TRBD1 | TRBV12-3/TRBV12-4 | TGTGCCAGCAGTCTACAGGGGGCGGGTCAGCCCCAGCATTTT | CASSLQGAGQPQHF
TRBJ1-1 | NA | 14 | NA | TRBV29-1 | TGCAGCGTTGAAAGGGCAGGACAGTATACTGAAGCTTTCTTT | CSVERAGQYTEAFF